One sample yielded the 8 T cell receptor beta chains listed below, sequenced in a study of shared clonotypes between healthy human individuals. Profiling relied on immunoSEQ multiplex PCR, and the TCRdb table lists in-frame clones only, not all of them. The table shows fewer than 500,000 clones, with about three quarters occurring only once. The sequenced material came from PBMCs. The source of these receptors is a woman aged 35 to 49 in good health. Some clones in this sample may be carry-over from other donors' samples.

The chain joins TRBV7-9 to TRBJ1-1; D gene ambiguous. Germline loops: CDR1 SEHNR, CDR2 FQNEAQ (reference sequence). The V gene lost 7 bases and the J gene lost 1 base, with 13 bases spanning the gap. The CDR3 totals 14 residues. In DNA form, the CDR3 reads TGTGCCAGCATCGAGGGAAACCGGAACACTGAAGCTTTCTTT. It yields the protein CASIEGNRNTEAFF.

In this sample, this clone turned up a few times. The chain links TRBV7-2 to TRBJ1-2, with D uncertain. Trimming stripped 6 bases from V and 2 bases from J, with 16 bases between. Per germline, CDR1 SGHTA and CDR2 FQGNSA. The length of the CDR3 is 15 residues. CDR3 sequence reads: CASRDGRAANYGYTF. The CDR3, as DNA: TGTGCCAGCAGAGATGGGAGGGCGGCCAACTATGGCTACACCTTC.

The genes are TRBV19 and TRBJ2-1, with TRBD2 matching over 11 bases. The CDR3 is made up of 15 amino acids. The V gene's germline CDR1 is LNHDA and CDR2 SQIVND (reference sequence). Trimming cost V 6 bases and J 7 bases; bases outside gene matches: 8. CDR3 sequence: CASSSPSGRWNEQFF. The CDR3 bases are TGTGCCAGTAGCAGTCCTAGCGGGAGGTGGAATGAGCAGTTCTTC.

The V and J genes are TRBV9 and TRBJ2-1, with 9 bases matching TRBD1. In germline, CDR1 is SGDLS, CDR2 YYNGEE. With V trimmed by 0 bases and J by 9 bases, 4 bases remained unmatched. This CDR3 comprises 14 residues. The CDR3 region has the DNA TGTGCCAGCAGCGTAGGGACAGGGGTGGGTGAGCAGTTCTTC. The encoded protein is CASSVGTGVGEQFF.

This clone was counted between two and nine times. The CDR3 is CASSSGGNLYEQYF. CDR3 in DNA: TGTGCCAGCAGCTCCGGCGGGAATCTCTACGAGCAGTACTTC. The rearrangement links TRBV11-3 to TRBJ2-7; tentative D call: TRBD2 (6 bases). The CDR3 consists of 14 residues. The V and J ends lost 4 bases and 3 bases respectively, with 13 bases between them. Per germline, CDR1 SGHNT and CDR2 YENEEA.

This chain links TRBV29-1 with TRBJ2-5; no clear D. V was cut by 3 bases and J by 7 bases, with 9 bases left in between. This CDR3 is built from 11 residues. The germline V gene has CDR1 SQVTM and CDR2 ANQGSEA. The CDR3 loop reads CSVDQGGTQYF. The CDR3 DNA reads TGCAGCGTTGATCAAGGCGGGACCCAGTACTTC.

The chain links TRBV7-3 to TRBJ1-5; D uncertain. Germline assignment: CDR1 SGHTA and CDR2 FQGTGA. Trimming removed 2 bases from V and 7 bases from J, with 6 bases in between. The CDR3 extends over 12 amino acids. The CDR3 reads CASSLAGQPQHF. The CDR3 coding sequence is TGTGCCAGCAGCTTAGCGGGGCAGCCCCAGCATTTT.

V usage is TRBV7-2 and J usage is TRBJ2-1, with D possibly matching TRBD2 (6 bases). Trimming stripped 1 base from V and 0 bases from J, with 13 bases between. The CDR3 spans 17 residues. Looked up from germline, CDR1 is SGHTA and CDR2 is FQGNSA. CDR3: CASSLGWGDPSYNEQFF. The CDR3, as DNA: TGTGCCAGCAGCTTAGGGTGGGGGGACCCCTCCTACAATGAGCAGTTCTTC.